The clone carrying this T cell receptor beta chain has only a few counts. The antigen remains undetermined. The data were taken from a study of blood T cells in healthy people across ages. Findings of the study overall: In older individuals, TCR beta diversity per million T cells was lower, falling roughly linearly with age. PBMCs left unsorted prevented a conclusive naive versus antigen-experienced comparison.

PCR was performed a second time for about 7 to 11 cycles using a sample-barcoded 5' primer and a J-beta primer mix. TCRdb analysed the 5' RACE reads with MiXCR anew, one entry per CDR3 protein. This sample yields over a million distinct CDR3 sequences, of which approximately 43% are seen a single time; approximately 4% belongs to the top ten. The study drew donors from healthy Caucasian individuals in Russia aged 6 to 90. Germline loops: CDR1 SGHRS, CDR2 YFSETQ. Trimming pared 1 base from V and 4 bases from J, leaving 11 bases between. The CDR3 length is 14 residues. The specimen sequenced was blood. The origin of this receptor is a woman between 18 and 29 years old in good health. The chain couples TRBV5-1 to TRBJ2-5; possible D gene TRBD1, 5 bases. For the CDR3, the DNA is TGCGCCAGCAGCTTGACTTCAGGGATAGAGACCCAGTACTTC. Protein sequence: CASSLTSGIETQYF.